These 31 T cell receptor beta chains were all obtained from the same sample, sequenced in a study of OX40 agonist ivuxolimab in advanced cancers. Produced via immunoSEQ multiplex PCR; TCRdb's table is partial and in-frame only. The sample includes tens of thousands of clones, about 86% of them seen just once. The sample was CD4+ or CD8+ T cells sorted from blood, taken in a trial of the OX40 agonist ivuxolimab. The source of these receptors is an adult with an advanced solid tumor such as melanoma, head and neck, liver or kidney cancer.

The J gene is TRBJ2-5, the V gene TRBV7-9; 8 nucleotides agree with TRBD2. The CDR3 has 15 residues. Germline trimming cut 6 bases from V and 2 bases from J; bases unmatched to any gene: 8. The germline gives CDR1 SEHNR, CDR2 FQNEAQ (reference sequence). CDR3 nucleotides: TGTGCCAGCAGGAGTAGCGGGGTGGGGCAAGAGACCCAGTACTTC. Its protein is CASRSSGVGQETQYF.

In this sample, this clone turned up many times. The chain carries TRBV29-1 and TRBJ1-1; D unclear. CDR3 size: 13 residues. V was clipped by 6 bases and J by 0 bases, with 11 bases between them. Germline loops: CDR1 SQVTM, CDR2 ANQGSEA. The CDR3: CSVQTELNTEAFF. The CDR3 bases are TGCAGCGTGCAGACGGAACTGAACACTGAAGCTTTCTTT.

The rearrangement links TRBV28 to TRBJ2-5; D is undetermined. V was clipped by 6 bases and J by 3 bases, with 11 bases between them. The germline V gene has CDR1 MDHEN and CDR2 SYDVKM. This CDR3 comprises 13 residues. CDR3 sequence (DNA): TGTGCCAGCAGGCTAGGACGGGAAGAGACCCAGTACTTC. Its translation: CASRLGREETQYF.

The chain carries TRBV19 and TRBJ1-1; tentatively, D is TRBD1 (5 bases). With 5 bases removed from V and 3 bases from J, the gap between germline ends came to 19 bases. The CDR3 loop spans 16 amino acids. Germline V gives CDR1 LNHDA, CDR2 SQIVND (reference sequence). CDR3 nucleotide sequence: TGTGCCAGTAGTGCCAGTGCGACAGTCCGGGACACTGAAGCTTTCTTT. As protein: CASSASATVRDTEAFF.

This chain links TRBV14 with TRBJ2-3; 8 bases map to TRBD2. The V gene's germline CDR1 is SGHDN and CDR2 FVKESK. The CDR3 length is 14 residues. V lost 4 bases, J lost 4 bases, and 4 bases stayed unmatched. The CDR3 nucleotides read TGTGCCAGCAGCCGCAGCGGGGGATCAGATACGCAGTATTTT. Its translation is CASSRSGGSDTQYF.

The chain carries TRBV2 and TRBJ1-2; possible D gene TRBD1, 6 bases. Germline V gene data show CDR1 as SNHLY and CDR2 as FYNNEI. The CDR3 extends over 13 amino acids. Between the trimmed V and J ends, which lost 7 bases and 7 bases, there was a span of 16 bases. CDR3 region: CASISGAKRGYTF. CDR3 nucleotides: TGTGCCAGCATTTCAGGGGCAAAACGTGGCTACACCTTC. Variable domain in full (rest from reference TRBV2 and TRBJ1-2): EPEVTQTPSHQVTQMGQEVILRCVPISNHLYFYWYRQILGQKVEFLVSFYNNEISEKSEIFDDQFSVERPDGSNFTLKIRSTKLEDSAMYFCASISGAKRGYTFGSGTRLTVV.

This rearrangement joins TRBV18 to TRBJ2-7, with TRBD1 matching 7 bases. The germline CDR1 and CDR2 sequences are KGHSH and LQKENI. This CDR3 has 14 residues. V lost 2 bases and J lost 2; bases outside the gene matches: 3. CDR3 sequence: CASSPGRGTYEQYF. CDR3 in DNA: TGTGCCAGCTCACCAGGCAGGGGGACCTACGAGCAGTACTTC.

The V call is TRBV6-5, the J call TRBJ1-6; TRBD1 might be the D (6 bases). The CDR3 consists of 14 residues. V was pared by 4 bases and J by 4 bases, with 8 bases between. The germline CDR1 and CDR2 sequences are MNHEY and SVGAGI. DNA of the CDR3: TGTGCCAGCAGTTTGACAGGATATAATTCACCCCTCCACTTT. Protein sequence: CASSLTGYNSPLHF.

This clone was seen a few times. V gene TRBV7-9 combines with J gene TRBJ1-1; maybe TRBD1 (6 bases). CDR1 and CDR2 from the germline V gene are SEHNR and FQNEAQ (reference sequence). Trimming stripped 5 bases from V and 10 bases from J, with 17 bases between. This CDR3 contains 13 residues. CDR3 coding DNA: TGTGCCAGCAGCCCAGGGGAAGGGTTGCGAGCTTTCTTT. Protein product: CASSPGEGLRAFF.

This clone was observed a few times. The gene calls are TRBV6-5 and TRBJ1-6; 7 nucleotides match TRBD1. V shed 6 bases and J 5 bases; nucleotides not matched to a gene: 4. The CDR3 has 14 amino acids. Germline V gene lookup returns CDR1 MNHEY and CDR2 SVGAGI. CDR3 nucleotide sequence: TGTGCCAGCAGCAGACAGGGTAATAATTCACCCCTCCACTTT. Translating gives CASSRQGNNSPLHF.

CDR3 amino acids: CASSWGLAKNIQYF. CDR3 DNA: TGTGCCAGCAGCTGGGGTCTAGCCAAAAACATTCAGTACTTC. The chain recombines TRBV7-9 with TRBJ2-4; D remains ambiguous. V lost 4 bases to trimming and J lost 0 bases, with 7 bases between them. The CDR3 totals 14 residues. Germline V gene sequence: CDR1 SEHNR, CDR2 FQNEAQ (reference sequence).

This clone was observed a single time. This chain links TRBV5-1 with TRBJ2-3, with D perhaps assigned TRBD1 or TRBD2 (6 bases each). The CDR3 has 15 residues. V was trimmed by 0 bases and J by 5 bases, leaving 13 bases between them. Per the germline V gene, CDR1 is SGHRS and CDR2 is YFSETQ. In nucleotides, the CDR3 is TGCGCCAGCAGCTTGGAAGGTGAGGGGGGAGATACGCAGTATTTT. It yields the protein CASSLEGEGGDTQYF.

The rearrangement joins TRBV10-3 to TRBJ2-6, with D tentatively TRBD2 (5 bases). The CDR3 is 17 residues long. The V and J ends lost 0 bases and 0 bases respectively, with 9 bases between them. The V gene's germline CDR1 is ENHRY and CDR2 SYGVKD. CDR3 bases: TGTGCCATCAGTGAGTCTTCGGGGAGCTCTGGGGCCAACGTCCTGACTTTC. Amino acid sequence: CAISESSGSSGANVLTF.

The rearrangement joins TRBV18 to TRBJ1-1, with a possible D match to TRBD1 (6 bases). Germline V gene sequence: CDR1 KGHSH, CDR2 LQKENI. The CDR3 extends over 16 amino acids. Between the trimmed V and J ends, which lost 3 bases and 2 bases, there was a span of 16 bases. In nucleotides, the CDR3 is TGTGCCAGCTCACCTAGCGGGGGGGCCGGTAACACTGAAGCTTTCTTT. Protein product: CASSPSGGAGNTEAFF.

The V gene is TRBV5-1, the J gene TRBJ1-4, with 11 bases fitting TRBD1. The CDR3 is made up of 18 amino acids. After removal of 5 bases from V and 2 bases from J, the junction contained 11 bases not matched to a gene. Germline values: CDR1 SGHRS, CDR2 YFSETQ. Here the CDR3 DNA reads TGCGCCAGCAGTTACGGGACAGGGGGTTCGTTGACTAATGAAAAACTGTTTTTT. Protein product: CASSYGTGGSLTNEKLFF.

This sequence joins TRBV5-1 and TRBJ2-5; D may be TRBD2 (6 bases). V was shortened by 5 bases and J by 2 bases, with 16 bases between the two germline ends. This CDR3 contains 15 residues. Germline assignment: CDR1 SGHRS and CDR2 YFSETQ. The CDR3: CASSVGGLGQETQYF. The DNA for the CDR3 is TGCGCCAGCAGTGTGGGGGGATTGGGGCAAGAGACCCAGTACTTC.

This clone was found once. This rearrangement joins TRBV5-1 to TRBJ2-1; 7 positions agree with TRBD2. The CDR3 covers 14 residues. V was clipped by 1 base and J by 9 bases; unmatched bases: 7. Germline V lookup: CDR1 SGHRS, CDR2 YFSETQ. CDR3 sequence (DNA): TGCGCCAGCAGCTTGCAAGTAGGGGAGGGTGAGCAGTTCTTC. Translation gives CASSLQVGEGEQFF.

V usage is TRBV7-3 and J usage is TRBJ2-3, with 10 bases aligning to TRBD2. The CDR3 extends over 16 amino acids. Germline V gene sequence: CDR1 SGHTA, CDR2 FQGTGA. The V and J ends lost 5 bases and 1 base, in that order; junction bases with no gene match: 6. The CDR3 spells CASSPLSGGGTDTQYF. As DNA, the CDR3 is TGTGCCAGCAGCCCACTAAGCGGGGGGGGCACAGATACGCAGTATTTT.

The CDR3 nucleotides are TGTGCCAGCACACTCGGGGGGGTCACAGATACGCAGTATTTT. This translates into CASTLGGVTDTQYF. The V gene is TRBV7-9, the J gene TRBJ2-3, with 8 bases lining up with TRBD2. CDR1 SEHNR and CDR2 FQNEAQ come from the germline V gene (reference sequence). The V segment lost 7 bases and the J segment 2 bases; nucleotides outside the gene matches: 5. This CDR3 contains 14 residues.

This chain joins TRBV18 and TRBJ1-2; no firm D call. The CDR3 is made up of 13 amino acids. Per the germline V gene, CDR1 is KGHSH and CDR2 is LQKENI. The V gene lost 3 bases and the J gene lost 7 bases, with 12 bases spanning the gap. This chain's CDR3 is CASSPRRAGGYTF. The CDR3, as DNA: TGTGCCAGCTCACCCCGGCGGGCCGGTGGCTACACCTTC.

The chain carries TRBV19 and TRBJ2-4, with D unclear. Trimming left V 6 bases short and J 0 bases short, with 18 bases between. This CDR3 has 17 residues. The germline gives CDR1 LNHDA, CDR2 SQIVND (reference sequence). CDR3: CASSDESGIVAKNIQYF. For the CDR3, the DNA is TGTGCCAGTAGCGATGAATCTGGTATCGTAGCCAAAAACATTCAGTACTTC.

The V and J genes are TRBV18 and TRBJ1-4; 9 bases fit TRBD1. Germline lookup yields CDR1 KGHSH and CDR2 LQKENI. The CDR3 runs to 16 residues. Trimming took 3 bases from V and 8 from J; bases not matched to a gene: 10. The CDR3 spells CASSPRESGTGEKLFF. In nucleotides, the CDR3 is TGTGCCAGCTCACCCCGGGAATCCGGGACAGGGGAAAAACTGTTTTTT.

V usage is TRBV29-1 and J usage is TRBJ1-2; 8 positions match TRBD1. The CDR3 covers 10 residues. Per the germline V gene, CDR1 is SQVTM and CDR2 is ANQGSEA. V dropped 6 bases and J dropped 8; count of bases not matched to a gene: 2. DNA for the CDR3: TGCAGCGTGGACAGGGAAGGCTACACCTTC. Protein product: CSVDREGYTF.

V usage is TRBV6-1 and J usage is TRBJ2-7; 9 bases map to TRBD2. Germline loops: CDR1 MNHNS, CDR2 SASEGT. This CDR3 has 15 amino acids. Unmatched junction bases numbered 6, after V lost 6 bases and J lost 0 bases. CDR3 loop: CASSPGLAHSYEQYF. CDR3 bases: TGTGCCAGCAGCCCGGGACTAGCACACTCCTACGAGCAGTACTTC.

The chain couples TRBV5-1 to TRBJ2-3; 12 bases align to TRBD2. CDR1 and CDR2 (germline): SGHRS, YFSETQ. CDR3 length equals 16 residues. V dropped 1 base and J dropped 4; count of bases not matched to a gene: 4. The CDR3: CASSLTSGGPSDTQYF. In DNA form, the CDR3 reads TGCGCCAGCAGCTTGACTAGCGGGGGGCCTTCAGATACGCAGTATTTT.

The chain combines TRBV6-4 with TRBJ2-1; 8 bases align to TRBD2. The germline V gene encodes CDR1 MRHNA and CDR2 SNTAGT. V lost 0 bases and J lost 7; bases outside the gene matches: 5. The CDR3 has 15 amino acids. The CDR3 DNA is TGTGCCAGCAGTGACTCCGGCGGGGGGATAAATGAGCAGTTCTTC. It is translated as CASSDSGGGINEQFF.

This clone was observed once. The rearrangement uses TRBV5-8 and TRBJ2-3; no clear D. CDR1 SGHTS and CDR2 YDEGEE come from the germline V gene. This CDR3 is 15 amino acids long. The germline V and J ends were trimmed by 0 bases and 1 base, with 9 bases remaining between them. The CDR3 nucleotides are TGTGCCAGCAGCTTGGGTTGGGTGGGCACAGATACGCAGTATTTT. It yields the protein CASSLGWVGTDTQYF.

V gene TRBV7-2 combines with J gene TRBJ2-2, with D maybe TRBD2 (6 bases). V was trimmed by 7 bases and J by 4 bases, leaving 19 bases between them. Per the germline V gene, CDR1 is SGHTA and CDR2 is FQGNSA. The CDR3 has 16 amino acids. The CDR3 DNA is TGTGCCAGCACCCTCCCTTTGGGGGGAGGCACCGGGGAGCTGTTTTTT. Encoded protein: CASTLPLGGGTGELFF.

This clone was seen only a few times. This chain joins TRBV7-3 and TRBJ2-7; 7 nucleotides line up with TRBD1. In germline, CDR1 is SGHTA, CDR2 FQGTGA. With 5 bases clipped from V and 7 bases from J, the junction kept 14 bases outside the gene matches. There are 15 residues in the CDR3. The CDR3 loop is CASSQGAGQAREQYF. The CDR3 nucleotides read TGTGCCAGCAGCCAAGGGGCCGGACAGGCACGTGAGCAGTACTTC. The full variable domain, completed using reference TRBV7-3 and TRBJ2-7, is GAGVSQTPSNKVTEKGKYVELRCDPISGHTALYWYRQSLGQGPEFLIYFQGTGAADDSGLPNDRFFAVRPEGSVSTLKIQRTERGDSAVYLCASSQGAGQAREQYFGPGTRLTVT.

This clone was recorded a few times. This CDR3 is also generated by other DNA sequences in the sample. The rearrangement uses TRBV6-1 and TRBJ2-7; D is uncertain. In germline, CDR1 is MNHNS, CDR2 SASEGT. V was cut by 1 base and J by 5 bases, with 9 bases left in between. This CDR3 is 13 amino acids long. The CDR3 coding sequence is TGTGCCAGCAGTGAAGTTCGTAGGGACGAGCAGTACTTC. Protein product: CASSEVRRDEQYF.

V usage is TRBV19 and J usage is TRBJ2-5; 8 nucleotides match TRBD1. After removal of 6 bases from V and 9 bases from J, the junction contained 18 bases not matched to a gene. In germline, CDR1 is LNHDA, CDR2 SQIVND (reference sequence). The CDR3 length is 16 residues. The CDR3 region is CASRSTGGEGFGAQYF. In DNA form, the CDR3 reads TGTGCCAGTAGATCCACAGGGGGTGAAGGGTTCGGAGCCCAGTACTTC.